Sequencing of this T cell receptor (beta chain) was carried out in a study of PD-L1 blockade in urothelial cancer. Using immunoSEQ multiplex PCR, the repertoire was profiled, and TCRdb retains in-frame clones only, with some absent. The sample consists of roughly 100,000 clones, 70% to 90% of them appearing once. The time point was: peripheral blood 6 weeks after treatment start. The origin of this receptor is a man aged 70-80 years with urothelial cancer. This sample comprised PBMCs, obtained around atezolizumab (anti-PD-L1) treatment.

CDR3 protein: CASSQGRDGNYGYTF. Here the CDR3 DNA reads TGTGCCAGCAGCCAGGGGAGGGACGGGAACTATGGCTACACCTTC. This chain uses TRBV7-2 with TRBJ1-2; tentative D call: TRBD1 (6 bases). Trimming took off 5 bases at V and 2 bases at J, with 15 bases between the two ends. The CDR3 covers 15 residues. CDR1 is SGHTA and CDR2 is FQGNSA in the germline V gene. Looking up the rest from reference TRBV7-2 and TRBJ1-2 gives the full variable domain: GAGVSQSPSNKVTEKGKDVELRCDPISGHTALYWYRQSLGQGLEFLIYFQGNSAPDKSGLPSDRFSAERTGGSVSTLTIQRTQQEDSAVYLCASSQGRDGNYGYTFGSGTRLTVV.